These T cell receptor beta chains were read from a single sample in a study of radiation and T cells in renal cell carcinoma. TCRdb's copy holds only in-frame clones and misses some; the assay was immunoSEQ multiplex PCR. Of about 64,000 clones in the sample, around 80% were seen once. Specimen: blood, collected from a patient whose treatment included radiotherapy and nephrectomy. The receptors shown here come from a man aged 55 to 70 with renal cell carcinoma. Both conserved end residues are part of each CDR3. D genes are given only for firm matches. Not all rows give a size; the values are once, few, many and, for expanded clones, a class.

j_call,clone_size,d_call,v_call,cdr3_nt,cdr3_aa
TRBJ1-1,few,TRBD1,TRBV30,TGTGCCTGTAACAGGGGGAACACTGAAGCTTTCTTT,CACNRGNTEAFF
TRBJ2-7,few,TRBD2,TRBV7-2,TGTGCCAGCAGATTCAGCGGGGATTCCTACGAGCAGTACTTC,CASRFSGDSYEQYF
TRBJ2-3,-,TRBD2,TRBV10-1,TGCGCCAGCAGTGAGTCAACTAGCGGGGCCTCTAGCACAGATACGCAGTATTTT,CASSESTSGASSTDTQYF
TRBJ2-1,-,-,TRBV7-8,TGTGCCAGCGGCCGGGCCTACAATGAGCAGTTCTTC,CASGRAYNEQFF
TRBJ2-1,-,-,TRBV10-2,TGCGCCAGCAGTGAGTCTCACCTAGCTGGTGAGCAGTTCTTC,CASSESHLAGEQFF
TRBJ2-5,-,-,TRBV7-9,TGTGCCAGCAGCTCCCTCATGAGGGAGGAGACCCAGTACTTC,CASSSLMREETQYF
TRBJ2-5,-,TRBD1,TRBV27,TGTGCCAGCAGCCGCAGCCGGGACAGGCAAGAGACCCAGTACTTC,CASSRSRDRQETQYF
TRBJ1-2,-,-,TRBV4-3,TGCGCCAGCAGCCAAGACACGAACTATGGCTACACCTTC,CASSQDTNYGYTF
TRBJ1-6,-,TRBD1,TRBV7-6,TGTGCCAGCAGCTTAGTTCCGTCGACAGGGGTGGATTCACCCCTCCACTTT,CASSLVPSTGVDSPLHF
TRBJ2-2,-,-,TRBV10-3,TGTGCCATCAGTGAGGGCCAGACGAACACCGGGGAGCTGTTTTTT,CAISEGQTNTGELFF
TRBJ2-1,-,TRBD1,TRBV6-4,TGTGCCAGCAGTGAATCGGGACAGGGAAACAATGAGCAGTTCTTC,CASSESGQGNNEQFF
TRBJ2-5,-,-,TRBV7-3,TGTGCCAGCAGGGCTGGACAGTTCCCAAGAGAGACCCAGTACTTC,CASRAGQFPRETQYF
TRBJ1-2,-,TRBD1,TRBV6-5,TGTGCCACCACTGGGACAGAAGAGTATGGCTACACCTTC,CATTGTEEYGYTF
TRBJ1-2,-,-,TRBV7-2,TGTGCCAGCAGCGAGGCGGGGCGTAACTATGGCTACACCTTC,CASSEAGRNYGYTF
TRBJ1-2,-,-,TRBV5-1,TGCGCCAGCAGCTTGATACAGTCGGGGGACTATGGCTACACCTTC,CASSLIQSGDYGYTF
TRBJ2-1,-,TRBD2,TRBV5-1,TGCGCCAGCAACCCGGGGGGGCCTTCGCATGAGCAGTTCTTC,CASNPGGPSHEQFF
TRBJ1-6,-,-,TRBV10-3,TGTGCCATCAGTGAGTTGTTACAGGGTTATAATTCACCCCTCCACTTT,CAISELLQGYNSPLHF
TRBJ2-3,-,-,TRBV13,TGTGCCAGCAGCTTAGGGGGGCCGCAGTATTTT,CASSLGGPQYF
TRBJ1-4,-,-,TRBV18,TGTGCCAGCTCAGTGGGCACAACTAATGAAAAACTGTTTTTT,CASSVGTTNEKLFF
TRBJ1-5,-,TRBD1,TRBV7-9,TGTGCCAGCAGCGCAGGGGACAGGAGGAATCAGCCCCAGCATTTC,CASSAGDRRNQPQHF
TRBJ2-3,-,-,TRBV7-9,TGTGCCAGCAGCCCAGGCACAGATACGCAGTATTTT,CASSPGTDTQYF
TRBJ2-1,-,-,TRBV7-9,TGTGCCAGCAGCCCCCCGGGGGCCTCCTACAATGAGCAGTTCTTC,CASSPPGASYNEQFF
TRBJ2-1,-,-,TRBV27,TGTGCCAGCAGGGTTGACGGTTACAATGAGCAGTTCTTC,CASRVDGYNEQFF
TRBJ2-2,-,TRBD1,TRBV30,TGTGCCTGGAGAACAGGGGCGAACACCGGGGAGCTGTTTTTT,CAWRTGANTGELFF
TRBJ1-2,-,-,TRBV4-1,TGCGCCAGCAGCCAAGATTACACGTCCGGAGGCTACACCTTC,CASSQDYTSGGYTF
TRBJ1-1,-,-,TRBV7-2,TGTGCCAGCAGCTTAGTTGAAGCTTTCTTT,CASSLVEAFF
TRBJ2-5,-,TRBD2,TRBV7-9,TGTGCCAGCAGCTTTTATGCGGGAGGGCTGGAGACCCAGTACTTC,CASSFYAGGLETQYF
TRBJ1-1,few,-,TRBV29-1,TGCAGCGTTGGAAGTGAAGCTTTCTTT,CSVGSEAFF
TRBJ1-2,-,-,TRBV19,TGTGCCAGTAGGGACCCTCGAGGGGTTAACTATGGCTACACCTTC,CASRDPRGVNYGYTF
TRBJ1-2,-,-,TRBV20-1,TGCAGTGCTAGAATCGTAGGGGACACCTTC,CSARIVGDTF
TRBJ1-4,-,TRBD1,TRBV27,TGTGCCAGCAGTTTATCGGGGACAGGGGGCGCGGTAGGCGAAAAACTGTTTTTT,CASSLSGTGGAVGEKLFF
TRBJ1-2,-,TRBD1,TRBV6-6,TGTGCCAGCAGTTACCACAGGGACAGAGACTATGGCTACACCTTC,CASSYHRDRDYGYTF
TRBJ1-1,-,TRBD1,TRBV6-5,TGTGCCAGCAGTTGGGACAGCATGAACACTGAAGCTTTCTTT,CASSWDSMNTEAFF
TRBJ2-7,-,-,TRBV9,TGTGCCAGCAGCCCCGCAGGGCAGTCCTACGAGCAGTACTTC,CASSPAGQSYEQYF
TRBJ1-2,once,-,TRBV18,TGTGCCAGCTCACCTCTCGCGGAGGAGGGCTATGGCTACACCTTC,CASSPLAEEGYGYTF
TRBJ1-2,-,TRBD1,TRBV11-1,TGTGCCAGCAGCCAGGGGGGGACAGAGTCCTATGGCTACACCTTC,CASSQGGTESYGYTF